This is a list of T cell receptor beta chains from one sample in a study of shared clonotypes between healthy human individuals. Assay: immunoSEQ multiplex PCR; the TCRdb copy retains only in-frame clones and omits some. The sample contains approximately 1,500,000 clones, 95% to 99% of which appear only once. Input material: naive CD4+ T cells sorted from blood. The receptors here all came from a man aged 25 to 40 in good health. The CDR3 runs from the conserved cysteine through the conserved F or W. A D gene is named only where the DNA matches it firmly. Where a row states a size, it is once, few, many or the class of an expanded clone; other rows omit it.

>TRBD2|TRBJ2-7|-|TRBV5-4
CASSSGTSGAYEQYF
TGTGCCAGCAGCTCCGGGACTAGCGGGGCCTACGAGCAGTACTTC
>-|TRBJ1-2|-|TRBV19
CALQWGRLYNYGYTF
TGTGCTCTCCAGTGGGGACGGCTATATAACTATGGCTACACCTTC
>TRBD2|TRBJ2-1|-|TRBV5-1
CASSLALAGEVHNEQFF
TGCGCCAGCAGCTTGGCGCTAGCGGGAGAGGTTCACAATGAGCAGTTCTTC
>TRBD1|TRBJ1-1|-|TRBV5-4
CASRTGQSNTEAFF
TGTGCCAGCAGGACGGGACAGTCGAACACTGAAGCTTTCTTT
>TRBD1|TRBJ2-1|-|TRBV15
CATSRVAGGDGRQFF
TGTGCCACCAGCAGAGTGGCAGGGGGCGACGGTAGGCAGTTCTTC
>TRBD2|TRBJ2-3|-|TRBV5-1
CASSHGTITDTQYF
TGCGCCAGCAGCCACGGGACTATCACAGATACGCAGTATTTT
>-|TRBJ2-7|-|TRBV2
CASRDSEYEQYF
TGTGCCAGCAGGGACTCAGAATACGAGCAGTACTTC
>TRBD2|TRBJ2-7|once|TRBV28
CASSFNHLAGVQF
TGTGCCAGCAGTTTCAATCATCTAGCGGGAGTGCAGTTT
>-|TRBJ2-2|-|TRBV30
CAWSVWAGRKAGELFF
TGTGCCTGGAGTGTCTGGGCGGGAAGGAAGGCCGGGGAGCTGTTTTTT
>-|TRBJ1-3|once|TRBV4-3
CASSQSATGSGNTIYF
TGCGCCAGCAGCCAATCGGCTACAGGGAGCGGAAACACCATATATTTT
>TRBD1|TRBJ2-7|-|TRBV5-1
CASSSPGQATYEQYF
TGCGCCAGCAGCTCGCCGGGACAGGCCACCTACGAGCAGTACTTC
>-|TRBJ2-1|-|TRBV14
CASSPRALGEGEQFF
TGTGCCAGCAGCCCCCGGGCCCTAGGAGAGGGTGAGCAGTTCTTC
>TRBD2|TRBJ2-7|-|TRBV7-9
CASSTLAAYEQYF
TGTGCCAGCAGCACACTAGCGGCCTACGAGCAGTACTTC
>-|TRBJ2-1|once|TRBV9
CASSLSSYNEQFF
TGTGCCAGCAGCCTTAGCTCCTACAATGAGCAGTTCTTC
>TRBD1|TRBJ2-5|-|TRBV5-1
CASSLDGTGWETQYF
TGCGCCAGCAGCTTGGACGGGACAGGGTGGGAGACCCAGTACTTC
>-|TRBJ2-7|-|TRBV7-2
CASSLGSHEQYF
TGTGCCAGCAGCTTAGGATCCCACGAGCAGTACTTC
>-|TRBJ2-1|-|TRBV2
CASSVLLAHNEQFF
TGTGCCAGCAGTGTATTGTTAGCCCACAATGAGCAGTTCTTC
>-|TRBJ2-3|-|TRBV11-3
CASSSSSTDTQYF
TGTGCCAGCAGTTCTAGCAGCACAGATACGCAGTATTTT
>TRBD2|TRBJ2-3|-|TRBV19
CATSPSGHTDTQYF
TGTGCCACTTCTCCTAGCGGCCACACAGATACGCAGTATTTT
>-|TRBJ1-2|-|TRBV2
CASTTGGLYGYTF
TGTGCCAGCACCACGGGGGGCCTCTATGGCTACACCTTC
>TRBD2|TRBJ2-1|-|TRBV7-8
CASIKTAGAERGEQFF
TGTGCCAGCATCAAGACAGCGGGAGCGGAACGGGGGGAGCAGTTCTTC
>TRBD2|TRBJ2-7|once|TRBV9
CASSVAASGIYEQYF
TGTGCCAGCAGCGTAGCGGCTAGCGGGATCTACGAGCAGTACTTC
>-|TRBJ2-7|-|TRBV5-1
CASSLVQGRYEQYF
TGCGCCAGCAGCTTGGTTCAGGGGAGGTACGAGCAGTACTTC